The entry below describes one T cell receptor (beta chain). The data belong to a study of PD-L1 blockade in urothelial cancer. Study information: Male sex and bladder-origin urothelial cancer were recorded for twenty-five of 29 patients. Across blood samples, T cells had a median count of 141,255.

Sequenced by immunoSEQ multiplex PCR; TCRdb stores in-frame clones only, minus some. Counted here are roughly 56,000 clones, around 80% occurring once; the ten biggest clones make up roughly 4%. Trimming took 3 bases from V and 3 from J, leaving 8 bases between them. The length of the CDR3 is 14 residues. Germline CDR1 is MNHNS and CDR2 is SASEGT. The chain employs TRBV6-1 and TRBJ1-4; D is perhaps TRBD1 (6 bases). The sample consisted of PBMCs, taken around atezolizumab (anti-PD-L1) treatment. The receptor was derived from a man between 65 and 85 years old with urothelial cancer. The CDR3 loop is CASSEGAANEKLFF. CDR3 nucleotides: TGTGCCAGCAGTGAGGGGGCAGCTAATGAAAAACTGTTTTTT.